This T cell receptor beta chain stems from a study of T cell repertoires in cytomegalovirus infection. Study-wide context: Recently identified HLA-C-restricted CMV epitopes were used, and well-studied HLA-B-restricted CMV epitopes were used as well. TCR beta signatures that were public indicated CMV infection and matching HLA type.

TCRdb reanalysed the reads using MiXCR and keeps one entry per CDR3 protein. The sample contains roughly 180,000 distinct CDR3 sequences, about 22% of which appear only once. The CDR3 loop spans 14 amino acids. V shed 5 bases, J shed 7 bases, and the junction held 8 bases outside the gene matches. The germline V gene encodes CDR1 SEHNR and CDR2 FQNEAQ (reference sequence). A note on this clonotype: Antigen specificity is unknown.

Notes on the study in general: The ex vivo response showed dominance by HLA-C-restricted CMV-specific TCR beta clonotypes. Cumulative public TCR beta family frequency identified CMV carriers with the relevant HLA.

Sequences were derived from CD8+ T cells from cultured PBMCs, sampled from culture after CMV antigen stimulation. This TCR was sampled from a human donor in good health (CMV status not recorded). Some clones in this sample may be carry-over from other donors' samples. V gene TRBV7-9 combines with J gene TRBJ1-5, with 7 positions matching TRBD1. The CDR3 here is CASSPGGSRQPQHF. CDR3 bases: TGTGCCAGCAGCCCAGGGGGGTCCAGACAGCCCCAGCATTTT.